This record looks at one TCR beta chain sequence and its context. Its antigen is undetermined. Patients aged 18 to 65 had newly diagnosed hyperthyroidism lasting under 2 months. Investigators excluded patients with uncontrolled infection, other autoimmune disease, pregnancy or lactation. The data originate from a study of T cells in Graves' hyperthyroidism and ophthalmopathy. This CDR3 contains 16 residues. The V and J ends lost 0 bases and 4 bases respectively, with 16 bases between them. In germline, CDR1 is SGHDT, CDR2 YYEEEE. What was amplified from RNA transcripts were TCR beta CDR3 regions. TCR CDR3 regions were first amplified by RT-PCR with HTBI primers. One entry per CDR3 protein, called by TCRdb with MiXCR from the multiplex PCR reads. The profile covers a few hundred thousand distinct CDR3 sequences, with 15% to 18% appearing a single time and 25% to 30% taken by the ten largest. Study results and limitations: The model identified upcoming ophthalmopathy a median approximately seven months ahead of onset. Blood held most thyroid clonotypes expanded above 0.001 frequency.

The V call is TRBV5-6, the J call TRBJ1-2, with a possible D match to TRBD1 (5 bases). The TCR sequence derives from a woman under 30 with Graves' hyperthyroidism that later progressed to Graves' ophthalmopathy. Sequencing used blood. CDR3 in amino acids: CASSLEGSLVAYGYTF. The CDR3 DNA is TGTGCCAGCAGCTTGGAGGGGAGCCTTGTGGCCTATGGCTACACCTTC.